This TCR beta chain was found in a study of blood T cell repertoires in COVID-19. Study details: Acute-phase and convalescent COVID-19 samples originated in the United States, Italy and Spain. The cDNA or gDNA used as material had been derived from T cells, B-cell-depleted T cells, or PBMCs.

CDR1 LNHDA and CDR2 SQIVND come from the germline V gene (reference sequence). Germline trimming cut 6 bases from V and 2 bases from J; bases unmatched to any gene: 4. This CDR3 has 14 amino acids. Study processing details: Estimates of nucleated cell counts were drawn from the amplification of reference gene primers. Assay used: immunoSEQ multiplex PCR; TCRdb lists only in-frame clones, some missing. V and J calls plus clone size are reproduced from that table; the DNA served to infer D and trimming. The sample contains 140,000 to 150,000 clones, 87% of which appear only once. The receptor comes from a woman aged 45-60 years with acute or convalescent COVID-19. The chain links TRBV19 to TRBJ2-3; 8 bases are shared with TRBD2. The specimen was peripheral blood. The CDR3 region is CASRSGGYTDTQYF. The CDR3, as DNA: TGTGCCAGTAGAAGCGGGGGCTACACAGATACGCAGTATTTT. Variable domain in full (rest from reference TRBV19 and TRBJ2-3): DGGITQSPKYLFRKEGQNVTLSCEQNLNHDAMYWYRQDPGQGLRLIYYSQIVNDFQKGDIAEGYSVSREKKESFPLTVTSAQKNPTAFYLCASRSGGYTDTQYFGPGTRLTVL.